This entry lists 6 T cell receptor beta chains sequenced from one sample in a study of tumor-infiltrating lymphocytes in primary liver carcinoma. TCR beta cDNA was reverse-transcribed from about 500 ng of total RNA. The reaction used a constant-region primer and ProtoScript II reverse transcriptase. Nested multiplex PCR, run for three rounds with slightly modified ARM-PCR, yielded TCR beta libraries. It was with TRBV1-TRBV30 forward primers and a C-beta reverse primer that the first two PCR rounds were run, at about 10 cycles each. A single record per CDR3 protein comes from TCRdb applying MiXCR to the multiplex PCR reads. The table shows some 50,000 distinct CDR3 sequences, with approximately 70% occurring only once. Co-extracting RNA and DNA was done with roughly 18-32 mg of unsorted bulk tissue as input. Sequencing was performed on liver tumor tissue from sampling region 5. Regarding subset: tumor region T5, tumor centre. The receptors come from a man aged 35-49 years with primary liver carcinoma and hepatitis B virus infection.

A remark on this clonotype: A junction boundary mismatches the germline segment, possibly from a read error. The rearrangement joins TRBV12-3 or TRBV12-4 to TRBJ2-2, with a possible D match to TRBD1 (6 bases). This CDR3 contains 12 residues. The CDR3 coding sequence is TGTGCCAGCAGCGCAGGGGCCGGGGAGCTGTTTTTC. As protein: CASSAGAGELFF.

This clonotype occurred a few times. The germline gene is not matched at one end of the junction; a read error may be the cause. The V and J genes are TRBV29-1 and TRBJ1-1; TRBD1 is a possible D gene (5 bases). CDR3 length: 16 residues. Looked up from germline, CDR1 is SQVTM and CDR2 is ANQGSEA. The CDR3 sequence is CNVGGARDIMNTEAFF. The CDR3 DNA is TGCAACGTTGGTGGGGCCAGGGATATTATGAACACTGAAGCTTTCTTT.

A note on this clonotype: Sequence at one end of the junction differs from germline and may be a read error. The V gene is TRBV11-3, the J gene TRBJ2-1; no reliable D call. Germline lookup yields CDR1 SGHNT and CDR2 YENEEA. This CDR3 has 14 amino acids. CDR3: CTSSLVRQANEQFF. CDR3 in DNA: TGTACCAGCAGCTTAGTCCGCCAGGCCAATGAGCAGTTCTTC.

This clonotype was observed a single time. A clone one base away is much larger, so this may be a read error. J is TRBJ1-2 and V is TRBV7-9, with D possibly being TRBD1 (5 bases). The germline V and J ends were trimmed by 4 bases and 12 bases, with 18 bases remaining between them. Germline V CDR1 and CDR2: SEHNR, FQNEAQ (reference sequence). This CDR3 comprises 13 residues. DNA of the CDR3: TGTGCCAGCAGCTCCGGGGCAGGGAATGCCAACACCTTC. This gives the protein CASSSGAGNANTF.

In regard to this clonotype: One junction end disagrees with the germline gene, perhaps due to a read error. The CDR3 sequence: CSVWAPGVGQETQYF. Written as DNA, the CDR3 is TGCAGCGTTTGGGCGCCGGGAGTGGGCCAAGAGACTCAGTACTTC. The rearrangement links TRBV29-1 to TRBJ2-5; D might be TRBD2 (6 bases). The CDR3 extends over 15 amino acids. Germline V gene sequence: CDR1 SQVTM, CDR2 ANQGSEA.

V is TRBV11-2 and J is TRBJ2-3; 8 positions match TRBD1. Trimming at V came to 3 bases and at J to 12 bases, leaving 17 bases not matched to a gene. The CDR3 sequence is 16 residues long. CDR1 is SGHAT and CDR2 is FQNNGV in the germline V gene. CDR3 amino acids: CASSFRTGSRQGTQYF. The CDR3 nucleotides are TGTGCCAGCAGCTTCCGGACAGGGAGCCGTCAAGGTACTCAGTATTTT. Full variable domain (remainder filled in from reference TRBV11-2 and TRBJ2-3): EAGVAQSPRYKIIEKRQSVAFWCNPISGHATLYWYQQILGQGPKLLIQFQNNGVVDDSQLPKDRFSAERLKGVDSTLKIQPAKLEDSAVYLCASSFRTGSRQGTQYFGPGTRLTVL.